The 9 T cell receptor beta chains below were found in one sample sequenced in a study of T cell changes during pregnancy in multiple sclerosis. TCRdb keeps only in-frame clones here, not all; method: immunoSEQ multiplex PCR. Seen here are around 50,000 clones, about nine tenths observed once, and the top ten hold under 0.65%. Sample: CD4+ T cells from peripheral blood mononuclear cells, taken in the third trimester of pregnancy. The receptors derive from a female donor with multiple sclerosis, enrolled in a pregnancy study.

This chain joins TRBV18 and TRBJ1-6; 7 nucleotides match TRBD1. The junction had 5 bases not matched to a gene; V was cut back by 5 bases and J by 7 bases. CDR1 is KGHSH and CDR2 is LQKENI in the germline V gene. The CDR3 loop spans 14 amino acids. Here the CDR3 DNA reads TGTGCCAGCTCAGGTAGACAGGGAAATTCACCCCTCCACTTT. This encodes CASSGRQGNSPLHF.

The rearrangement joins TRBV5-5 to TRBJ1-4, with no clear D. Trimming left V 2 bases short and J 3 bases short, with 8 bases between. This CDR3 comprises 14 residues. Germline V gives CDR1 SGHKS, CDR2 YYEKEE (reference sequence). The CDR3 DNA is TGTGCCAGCAGCTTAGTGGCTTCTAATGAAAAACTGTTTTTT. Protein product: CASSLVASNEKLFF.

The V and J genes are TRBV5-1 and TRBJ2-1; D may be TRBD1 (7 bases). The ends were cut back, 4 bases at V and 6 bases at J, with 17 bases in the middle. The CDR3 is 15 amino acids. CDR1 SGHRS and CDR2 YFSETQ come from the germline V gene. The CDR3 spells CASSLRQGGGNEQFF. CDR3 nucleotides: TGCGCCAGCAGCCTAAGACAGGGAGGAGGCAATGAGCAGTTCTTC.

This rearrangement joins TRBV5-8 to TRBJ1-1, with a tentative D call TRBD1 (5 bases). Germline CDR1 SGHTS, CDR2 YDEGEE. Trimming cost V 0 bases and J 1 base, with 7 bases left between them. CDR3 size: 14 residues. CDR3 region: CASSLARANTEAFF. The CDR3 DNA sequence: TGTGCCAGCAGCTTGGCCAGGGCGAACACTGAAGCTTTCTTT.

J is TRBJ2-3 and V is TRBV6-5; D is uncertain. Looked up from germline, CDR1 is MNHEY and CDR2 is SVGAGI. CDR3 size: 13 residues. V was cut by 7 bases and J by 6 bases, with 14 bases left in between. In nucleotides, the CDR3 is TGTGCCAGCAAACAGCCAACTCTCGATACGCAGTATTTT. This translates into CASKQPTLDTQYF.

With regard to this clone: Germline is not matched at one junction end, which may reflect a read error. The V call is TRBV7-7, the J call TRBJ2-2, with 13 nucleotides matching TRBD2. CDR3 length: 16 amino acids. CDR1 is SSHAT, CDR2 FNYEAQ, per germline (reference sequence). In DNA form, the CDR3 reads TGTGCTAGCAGCGTAGGACTAGCGGGGGAGAACGGGGAGCTGTTTTTT. Translated, it gives CASSVGLAGENGELFF.

This chain uses TRBV7-6 with TRBJ2-2, with D maybe TRBD1 (5 bases). Deletions cut 4 bases from V and 2 bases from J, with 14 bases between. Germline V gives CDR1 SGHVS, CDR2 FNYEAQ. The CDR3 extends over 16 amino acids. The CDR3: CASSSPEGVNTGELFF. CDR3 nucleotides: TGTGCCAGCAGCTCCCCCGAAGGGGTAAACACCGGGGAGCTGTTTTTT.

This chain uses TRBV6-1 with TRBJ2-3, with D possibly matching TRBD2 (6 bases). Deletions cut 2 bases from V and 1 base from J, with 10 bases between. The CDR3 has 15 amino acids. Germline CDR1 MNHNS, CDR2 SASEGT. CDR3 in amino acids: CASSELGGGTDTQYF. CDR3 nucleotide sequence: TGTGCCAGCAGTGAATTGGGGGGTGGCACAGATACGCAGTATTTT.

The chain recombines TRBV5-8 with TRBJ2-3; 8 bases are shared with TRBD2. This CDR3 has 15 residues. V shed 4 bases, J shed 6 bases, and the junction held 10 bases outside the gene matches. CDR1 is SGHTS and CDR2 is YDEGEE in the germline V gene. Written as DNA, the CDR3 is TGTGCCAGCAGCGGGGAGGGCGGGGGGTCCGATACGCAGTATTTT. Translation gives CASSGEGGGSDTQYF.